This T cell receptor (beta chain) comes out of a study of cytomegalovirus exposure and HLA in healthy donors. PCR amplification relied on 60 Vbeta primers (plus 13 Jbeta primers). The method was immunoSEQ multiplex PCR; TCRdb's version includes in-frame clones alone and lacks a portion of them. The data show some 150,000 clones, about 79% seen once. The V end lost 2 bases, the J end lost 4 bases, and 8 bases lay between the germline ends. Germline-derived CDR1 and CDR2 are SGHAT and FQNNGV. There are 13 residues in the CDR3. The sample was PBMCs. This chain connects TRBV11-2 to TRBJ2-5, with a tentative D call TRBD2 (5 bases). This TCR derives from a male donor in good health and CMV-seronegative. The CDR3 bases are TGTGCCAGCAGCTTAACGGGGATAGAGACCCAGTACTTC. Translated: CASSLTGIETQYF. Full variable domain (missing parts from reference TRBV11-2 and TRBJ2-5): EAGVAQSPRYKIIEKRQSVAFWCNPISGHATLYWYQQILGQGPKLLIQFQNNGVVDDSQLPKDRFSAERLKGVDSTLKIQPAKLEDSAVYLCASSLTGIETQYFGPGTRLLVL.